These T cell receptor beta chains were read from a single sample in a study of T cell changes during pregnancy in multiple sclerosis. Produced via immunoSEQ multiplex PCR; TCRdb's table is partial and in-frame only. Of about 98,000 clones in the sample, 90% to 95% were seen once. Here the sequenced sample was peripheral blood, taken after pregnancy. The origin of the receptors is a female donor in good health, enrolled as a control in a pregnancy study. Each CDR3 is given with its conserved first and last residue. The D gene is left open where the match is weak. Rows may omit the clone size; those that give it use once, few, many or a size class.

d_call: .
v_call: TRBV21-1
clone_size: .
j_call: TRBJ2-3
cdr3_nt: TGTGCCAGCAGCAACGACAGGGCAGACACAGATACGCAGTATTTT
cdr3_aa: CASSNDRADTDTQYF

d_call: .
v_call: TRBV7-6
clone_size: .
j_call: TRBJ1-1
cdr3_nt: TGTGCCAGCAGCTTAGCGGAAACAGGGAACACTGAAGCTTTCTTT
cdr3_aa: CASSLAETGNTEAFF

d_call: .
v_call: TRBV5-1
clone_size: once
j_call: TRBJ2-2
cdr3_nt: TGCGCCAGCTCCAAGGGGCGAACCGGGGAGCTGTTTTTT
cdr3_aa: CASSKGRTGELFF

d_call: TRBD1
v_call: TRBV6-5
clone_size: once
j_call: TRBJ2-7
cdr3_nt: TGTGCCAGCAGGGAAGGACAGGGATACGAGCAGTACTTC
cdr3_aa: CASREGQGYEQYF

d_call: .
v_call: TRBV4-1
clone_size: .
j_call: TRBJ2-7
cdr3_nt: TGCGCCAGCAGCTCCCTAGTGGCGGTGTACGAGCAGTACTTC
cdr3_aa: CASSSLVAVYEQYF

d_call: .
v_call: TRBV6-6
clone_size: .
j_call: TRBJ2-3
cdr3_nt: TGTGCCAGCAGTCCTCTCCCAGATACGCAGTATTTT
cdr3_aa: CASSPLPDTQYF

d_call: .
v_call: TRBV30
clone_size: .
j_call: TRBJ1-5
cdr3_nt: TGTGCCTGGAGTGTGGGGGCTAGCAATCAGCCCCAGCATTTT
cdr3_aa: CAWSVGASNQPQHF

d_call: TRBD2
v_call: TRBV29-1
clone_size: once
j_call: TRBJ2-7
cdr3_nt: TGCAGCGTTGAAGTTACTAGCGGGGCCTACGAGCAGTACTTC
cdr3_aa: CSVEVTSGAYEQYF

d_call: .
v_call: TRBV27
clone_size: .
j_call: TRBJ1-2
cdr3_nt: TGTGCCAGCAGTTTCGGGGGGCTGAACTATGGCTACACCTTC
cdr3_aa: CASSFGGLNYGYTF

d_call: .
v_call: TRBV15
clone_size: .
j_call: TRBJ1-1
cdr3_nt: TGTGCCACCAGCAGAGATTCTATGAACACTGAAGCTTTCTTT
cdr3_aa: CATSRDSMNTEAFF

d_call: .
v_call: TRBV11-2
clone_size: .
j_call: TRBJ1-4
cdr3_nt: TGTGCCAGCAGGCCCTTCGGGGAGCAAAAACTGTTTTTT
cdr3_aa: CASRPFGEQKLFF

d_call: TRBD1
v_call: TRBV19
clone_size: .
j_call: TRBJ2-2
cdr3_nt: TGTGCCAGTAGCCCCTATCCGGGACAGGGTACCGGGGAGCTGTTTTTT
cdr3_aa: CASSPYPGQGTGELFF

d_call: TRBD1
v_call: TRBV6-1
clone_size: .
j_call: TRBJ1-1
cdr3_nt: TGTGCCAGCAGTGACCTCAGGGGGCGGGCGAACACTGAAGCTTTCTTT
cdr3_aa: CASSDLRGRANTEAFF

d_call: .
v_call: TRBV28
clone_size: .
j_call: TRBJ2-3
cdr3_nt: TGTGCCAGCAGTTTGTTTCCCGGGAGTCCGGATACGCAGTATTTT
cdr3_aa: CASSLFPGSPDTQYF

d_call: .
v_call: TRBV10-3
clone_size: once
j_call: TRBJ1-2
cdr3_nt: TGTGCCATCAGTTCGACAGTCGGAAACTATGGCTACACCTTC
cdr3_aa: CAISSTVGNYGYTF

d_call: .
v_call: TRBV19
clone_size: .
j_call: TRBJ1-5
cdr3_nt: TGTGCCAGTAGTATTGCAGGCCGCAATCAGCAGCCCCAGCATTTT
cdr3_aa: CASSIAGRNQQPQHF

d_call: TRBD2
v_call: TRBV10-2
clone_size: .
j_call: TRBJ2-1
cdr3_nt: TGCGCCAGCACAGAAGGAGATCCGGGACTAGCGGGAGTGAGCTCCTACAATGAGCAGTTCTTC
cdr3_aa: CASTEGDPGLAGVSSYNEQFF

d_call: .
v_call: TRBV13
clone_size: .
j_call: TRBJ2-7
cdr3_nt: TGTGCCAGCAGCCCGTCGAGCTCCTACGAGCAGTACTTC
cdr3_aa: CASSPSSSYEQYF

d_call: TRBD2
v_call: TRBV9
clone_size: once
j_call: TRBJ2-2
cdr3_nt: TGTGCCAGCAGCGTATCTCCGGCGGGGGGGCATTACGGGGAGCTGTTTTTT
cdr3_aa: CASSVSPAGGHYGELFF

d_call: .
v_call: TRBV4-2
clone_size: .
j_call: TRBJ2-1
cdr3_nt: TGTGCCAGCAGCCAAGATCACCCCTTAGCGTTAAGCTCCTACAATGAGCAGTTCTTC
cdr3_aa: CASSQDHPLALSSYNEQFF